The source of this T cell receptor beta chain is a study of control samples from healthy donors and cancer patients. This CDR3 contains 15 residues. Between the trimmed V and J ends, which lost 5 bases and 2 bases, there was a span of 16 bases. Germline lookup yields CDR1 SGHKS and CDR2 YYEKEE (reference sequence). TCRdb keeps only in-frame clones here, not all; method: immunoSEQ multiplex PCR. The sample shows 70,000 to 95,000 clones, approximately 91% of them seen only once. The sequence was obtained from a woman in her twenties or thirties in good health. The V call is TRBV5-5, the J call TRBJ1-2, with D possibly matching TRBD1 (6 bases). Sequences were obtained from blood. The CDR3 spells CASSFVQGQNYGYTF. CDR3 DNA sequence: TGTGCCAGCAGTTTCGTACAGGGACAAAACTATGGCTACACCTTC.